This T cell receptor beta chain was retrieved from a study of blood T cell repertoires in COVID-19. On the study more broadly: Samples of COVID-19 (acute and convalescent) were obtained from the United States, Italy and Spain.

The protocol was immunoSEQ multiplex PCR, while the TCRdb copy is restricted to in-frame clones and leaves out a portion. The sample has 95,000 to 120,000 clones; over 65% are singletons. After removal of 0 bases from V and 2 bases from J, the junction contained 13 bases not matched to a gene. Germline CDR1 and CDR2: SGHDN and FVKESK. The CDR3 has 20 amino acids. Sequenced: peripheral blood. The source is a middle-aged woman with acute or convalescent COVID-19. The J gene is TRBJ2-3, the V gene TRBV14; 11 positions agree with TRBD2. CDR3 bases: TGTGCCAGCAGCCAAGATAGGCGACTAGCGGGGTACCAGGACACAGATACGCAGTATTTT. Encoded protein: CASSQDRRLAGYQDTDTQYF.